The entry that follows covers one T cell receptor beta chain sequence. The data stem from a study of CD8 T cells in Susac syndrome. The J segment lost 1 base and the V segment lost 5 bases, leaving 6 bases of the junction unmatched. The CDR3 is 15 amino acids. In germline, CDR1 is SEHNR, CDR2 FQNEAQ (reference sequence). The authors reverse transcribed about 0.5 to 1 ug RNA with random hexamers. TCRdb fed the immunoSEQ multiplex PCR reads into MiXCR, producing one record per CDR3 protein. The sample has fewer than 150,000 distinct CDR3 sequences; about 90% are singletons. V gene TRBV7-9 combines with J gene TRBJ1-1; 8 nucleotides align to TRBD1. The clonotype was recovered from a human donor with multiple sclerosis. The sequenced sample consisted of CD8+ T cells from PBMCs. The chain's CDR3 is CASSLLGQGNTEAFF. CDR3 DNA: TGTGCCAGCAGCCTACTAGGACAGGGGAACACTGAAGCTTTCTTT. Variable domain in full (rest from reference TRBV7-9 and TRBJ1-1): DTGVSQNPRHKITKRGQNVTFRCDPISEHNRLYWYRQTLGQGPEFLTYFQNEAQLEKSRLLSDRFSAERPKGSFSTLEIQRTEQGDSAMYLCASSLLGQGNTEAFFGQGTRLTVV.